This T cell receptor beta chain came from a study of cytomegalovirus exposure and HLA in healthy donors (dated by TCRdb to about 2017). General notes on the study: According to an earlier analysis of a few hundred of the donors, 150 million to 200 million T cells yielded approximately 120 million unique TCR beta sequences and about 300 Gb of sequence data. An early release covering approximately 600 HLA-typed donors comprised about 300 gigabases of sequencing data and around 80 million unique TCR sequences. Of the 300 to 450 genotyped donors, approximately 80% were placed in the genetic ancestry cluster associated with self-reported Caucasian donors. The study aimed to test whether cataloging public T cell receptors could reveal signatures of past pathogen exposure. The T cell repertoires of several hundred subjects were profiled by immunosequencing and related to cytomegalovirus serostatus. Along with the approximately 600-subject first cohort, a separate validation cohort of 120 different subjects was used. To predict cytomegalovirus infection status, the study brought together high-throughput TCR immunosequencing, statistical association of individual TCRs with disease status, and machine learning. In a later analysis, previously published TCR beta repertoires from 666 donors were re-analyzed and high-resolution HLA genotyping was added so that TCR occurrence patterns could be studied. The later analysis used no new phenotypic data to find candidate immune exposures, relying instead on TCR beta sequences and their occurrence across donors. In an earlier analysis of 500 to 650 of the donors, high-throughput TCR beta sequencing was used to judge whether each TCR beta V gene segment behaved as functional or pseudogenic. Donor age, sex, ethnicity and CMV serostatus were compiled together with the repertoire data. Genome-wide SNP genotypes for about three fifths of the 666 donors were used in a later genetic analysis, which treated that subset as a discovery cohort. Every repertoire in the discovery cohort had been generated on one and the same sequencing platform. HLA typing covered class I and class II loci at four-digit resolution. Typing coverage differed by locus: A, B, C, DRB1 and DQB1 were typed in about 629-640 donors, DQA1 in about 500, DPA1 in around 610, and DPB1 in 400 to 490. Several DR-DQ haplotypes were handled as single units for association and clustering because linkage in the cohort was strong. On average, 235,054 unique TCR beta nucleotide sequences were sequenced per donor among 398 genotyped donors of the cohort, with 15% to 20% of those sequences being non-productive. Overall study results and their limits: In a later analysis, 16,951 TCR beta sequences were associated with specific HLA alleles at a false discovery rate of 0.05. Sequencing depth was assumed to be roughly uniform across donors in the presence/absence analyses, though that assumption may not hold. A few of the identified cytomegalovirus-associated TCR beta chains were confirmed in vitro to be specific for cytomegalovirus antigens. When HLA alleles, especially DR and DQ, strongly co-occurred, TCR associations were difficult to assign to individual alleles. Because HLA typing was missing for some donors at each locus, association tests included only the typed subset. According to a later analysis, TCR association rates differed among HLA loci, with DRB1 alleles showing the most associated TCRs and HLA-C alleles showing the fewest. In an earlier analysis of approximately 600 of the donors, most TCR beta V segments were observed in productive rearrangements about 90% or about 30% of the time, broadly matching IMGT annotations. Most TCR sequences were observed very rarely across donors, whereas some public TCRs were present in many individuals. A further reported finding was that TCR beta sequences accurately predicted the HLA-A and HLA-B alleles for most subjects in the first cohort. The classifier was reported to diagnose cytomegalovirus status with high specificity and sensitivity in both the original cohort and the validation cohort. It was suggested by the authors that the approach could potentially be generalized to other disease states and immunological phenotypes. In a later analysis, HLA-associated TCR beta chains were found to be more clonally expanded and to have lower generation probabilities than equally common non-associated chains. Only TCR beta chains were sequenced in this cohort, and the absence of alpha or paired-chain data limited detectable features. According to a later genetic analysis, donors in an Asian-associated ancestry cluster had fewer N-insertions in productive TCRs than the approximately 650-donor mean. Some 15 rarely observed V segments, including chromosome 9 orphons, were excluded from the earlier analysis of several hundred of the donors because counts were too low. The study listed 170 or so TCR beta chains as associated with cytomegalovirus. Linkage disequilibrium might explain the correlated functional status among segregating V segments, but an unknown experimental factor could not be ruled out. Immune exposure information for the cohort was limited to CMV serostatus. In a later genetic analysis, a missense DCLRE1C variant was associated with V-gene and J-gene trimming of TCR beta chains, and the association was replicated in an independent cohort. A cluster of highly shared sequence variants was judged likely to represent a technical artifact of the sequencing pipeline. Several of the top co-occurrence clusters appeared to be linked to parvovirus B19, influenza, CMV and Epstein-Barr virus, according to a later analysis. Because the 87-base-pair reads could not distinguish some IMGT-functional V segments, including TRBV6-2 and TRBV6-3, those segments were excluded. Most CMV-associated TCR beta chains appeared to be HLA-restricted in a later analysis, and the HLA associations seemed to be driven largely by CMV exposure.

Spanning cysteine to phenylalanine, the CDR3 consists of 14 amino acids. Only the CDR3 part of the read is kept: 42 bases, read in frame from the first base. V loses 0 bases, J loses 4 bases, and the germline ends lie 11 bases apart. Reading the germline V gene gives CDR1 SQVTM and CDR2 ANQGSEA. The cohort comprised fewer than 700 healthy bone marrow donors. At the time of sampling, all cohort members were nominally healthy, though unrecorded immune exposures were likely present. The donor tested CMV seronegative and was one of the 352 seronegative cohort members. A peripheral blood sample was provided by each donor, and peripheral blood mononuclear cells were used for TCR beta sequencing. Genomic DNA extraction from the blood cell samples was performed with the Qiagen DNeasy Blood Extraction Kit. The library was made by the immunoSEQ multiplex PCR assay. For the multiplex PCR, a mixture combining 60 forward primers for TCR Vbeta segments and 13 reverse primers for TCR Jbeta segments was used. The CDR3 region of rearranged TCR beta genes was amplified from genomic DNA by a multiplex PCR assay. The Illumina HiSeq System was used to sequence the amplified TCR beta libraries as 87-base-pair reads. The paper's processing steps were these. A later analysis tallied roughly 78 million unique TCR beta chains across the approximately 670 repertoires, and approximately 9.9 million of those chains were shared by two or more donors. Raw reads were error-corrected and collapsed into unique sequences by a nearest-neighbor algorithm in which closely related sequences were merged to remove PCR and sequencing errors. Alignment of CDR3 sequences to IMGT reference sequences was used to assign V, D and J gene segments. For a sequence to be retained, at least a six-nucleotide match to both a V gene segment and a J gene segment was required. A rearrangement counted as productive if the CDR3 had no stop codons and remained in frame with V and J, and every other rearrangement counted as non-productive. Following IMGT convention, CDR3 was defined as the stretch from the second conserved V-encoded cysteine up to the conserved J-encoded phenylalanine. In an earlier analysis of 587 of the donors, sequences lacking an unambiguous match to a single V gene segment were excluded. In an earlier analysis of more than 500 of the donors, a V segment was called functional when productive rearrangements were above 56.7%, and segregating when the standard deviation between donors exceeded 5%. A statistical classification framework was built for diagnosing cytomegalovirus status from the catalog of TCR beta chain sequences. V and J gene assignment, in a later analysis, came from comparing TCR nucleotide sequences with IMGT/GENE-DB human TR gene sequences. In a later analysis, CDR3 sequences and most-parsimonious VDJ recombination scenarios were assigned using the TCRdist pipeline. In a later analysis, each TCR beta chain was defined by its CDR3 amino acid sequence together with its V-gene family, and reads lacking a unique V-gene family were excluded. In a later analysis, several hundred highly shared, low-generation-probability nucleotide sequences were removed to address suspected cross-contamination and a sequencing artifact. In a later analysis, a clonal expansion index for each public chain was calculated from normalized within-repertoire ranks of inferred template counts. In a later analysis, generation probabilities were computed with a VDJ recombination model fitted to out-of-frame rearrangements, and the resulting probabilities were checked against IGoR. In a later analysis, TCR-TCR, TCR-HLA and TCR-CMV co-occurrence was scored with hypergeometric tests, and a repertoire-size bias correction was applied to TCR pairs. In a later analysis, false discovery rates were estimated by permuting HLA or CMV assignments 20 times. A later analysis grouped co-occurring TCRs with DBSCAN, adding TCRdist sequence similarity when clustering within HLA-allele-positive subsets. Co-occurrence clustering excluded repertoires with fewer than 30,000 or more than 120,000 public chains, plus five with anomalous nucleotide sharing. In TCRdb, the immuneACCESS table is reduced to in-frame sequences with V and J assigned. These tables do not hold every clone; where another copy was compared, an unresolved V gene accounts for under half, and the others remain unexplained. The V and J calls and the clone size are those of that table, but D and trimming were determined from the DNA. Here the sample has about 200,000 clones; roughly 80% occur a single time. The top ten hold 1.7% of the sample.

About this clone itself: No cognate antigen has been identified for it. No clone much larger than this one lies a single base away; base qualities are absent.

The chain is assembled from TRBV29-1 and TRBJ2-3; a tentative D call is TRBD1 (5 bases match). The receptor was derived from a woman aged 18-29 years in good health and CMV-seronegative. Material: PBMCs. The CDR3 reads CSVEDSTAPDTQYF. The nucleotide sequence is TGCAGCGTTGAAGATTCGACAGCTCCAGATACGCAGTATTTT.